The clone carrying this T cell receptor (beta chain) was recorded a few times. Sequencing used immunoSEQ multiplex PCR; TCRdb keeps in-frame clones, though not all of them. Among some 220,000 clones listed, 80% were seen once. This record comes from a study of blood T cell repertoires in COVID-19. The ends lost 3 bases at V and 5 bases at J; junction bases unmatched: 10. Germline V gene data show CDR1 as KGHDR and CDR2 as SFDVKD. CDR3 length: 16 amino acids. The chain links TRBV24-1 to TRBJ2-3; TRBD2 matches 7 bases. This clonotype was obtained from a human donor in a cohort sampled during active COVID-19. Sequencing was carried out using peripheral blood. The CDR3 loop is CATSDQGGRDKDTQYF. The DNA of the CDR3 is TGTGCCACCAGTGATCAGGGAGGGCGCGACAAAGATACGCAGTATTTT.